This T cell receptor beta chain was identified in a study of early T cells in non-severe SARS-CoV-2 infection (dated by TCRdb to about 2021). As for the study more broadly: Bulk RNA from unsorted whole blood was used for TCR sequencing, so alpha and beta chains could not be paired.

Receptor libraries were prepared by 5' RACE. TCRdb names NextSeq 500 as the instrument used. The TCR library protocol attached unique molecular identifiers to individual cDNA molecules to correct for sequencing error and PCR bias. TCR alpha and beta chains were both sequenced, and the abundances of alpha and beta sequences in each sample were closely correlated with each other. In the authors' own workflow: V gene, J gene and CDR3 annotation of TCR sequences was performed with Decombinator V4. Expanded TCRs were defined as changing significantly between any two time points under a Poisson model with p below 0.0001. TCR abundances were normalised to the total number of TCRs sequenced per sample and were expressed as counts per million. TRAV1-2 paired with TRAJ12, TRAJ20 or TRAJ33 defined MAIT TCRs, while TRAV10 paired with TRAJ18 defined iNKT TCRs. VDJdb, accessed 1 November 2021, was searched for CMV, EBV and SARS-CoV-2 annotated TCRs, excluding TCRs annotated for multiple antigens. In-frame beta chains were kept once TCRdb had trimmed the public reads at Q25 with fastp and called clones with MiXCR. Rows with a matching CDR3 protein are joined into one entry that keeps the most common DNA and genes. The V and J calls come from TCRdb's annotation, not from the publication. The sample has about 110,000 distinct CDR3 sequences on record, roughly 10% of them singletons. The ten largest clonotypes hold roughly 7.1% of the sample.

This was a case-control study nested in a cohort of healthcare workers in London, UK, who had nasopharyngeal swab PCR tests and blood samples taken every week. Healthcare workers were recruited between 23 and 31 March 2020, during the week of the UK lockdown, and were followed weekly for up to about 16 weeks. This clonotype was observed many times. Its antigen is unknown. No base qualities exist here, and no much larger clone lies one base off it. From cysteine to phenylalanine, the CDR3 is 13 amino acids long. The sequence is cut down to CDR3 DNA, 39 bases in frame from base 1. At the junction V is shortened by 9 bases and J by 5 bases; bases outside the gene matches: 5. Based on the germline V gene, the CDR1 and CDR2 sequences are MNHNS and SASEGT. The study at large found these results: VDJdb matching was skewed toward anti-spike CD8 responses, so virus-specific expansions were likely underestimated and private and CD4 specificities were missed.

The clonotype was recovered from an adult who was a healthcare worker with PCR-confirmed SARS-CoV-2 infection or an uninfected control (not recorded which). This chain joins TRBV6-1 to TRBJ2-1, with TRBD2 identical over 9 junction bases. The sample was whole blood. The CDR3 region: CASQREDHNEQFF. The DNA sequence reads TGTGCCAGTCAGCGGGAGGATCACAATGAGCAGTTCTTC.